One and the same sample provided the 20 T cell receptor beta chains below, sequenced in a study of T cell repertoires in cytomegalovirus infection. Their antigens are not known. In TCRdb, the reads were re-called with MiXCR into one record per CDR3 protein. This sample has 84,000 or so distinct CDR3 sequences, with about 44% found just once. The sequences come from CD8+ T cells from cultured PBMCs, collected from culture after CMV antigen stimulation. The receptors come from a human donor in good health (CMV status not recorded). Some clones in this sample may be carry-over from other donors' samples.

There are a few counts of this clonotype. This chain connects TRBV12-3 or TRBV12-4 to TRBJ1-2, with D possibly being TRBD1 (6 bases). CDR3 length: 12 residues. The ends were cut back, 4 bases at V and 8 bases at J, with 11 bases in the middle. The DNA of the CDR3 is TGTGCCAGCAGTTCTTGGGGGCGAGGCTACACCTTC. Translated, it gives CASSSWGRGYTF.

CDR3 sequence (DNA): TGTGCCAGCAGCCAGAGAGGCGGGAGGGAGTCCTACGAGCAGTACTTC. It codes for CASSQRGGRESYEQYF. The chain links TRBV7-9 to TRBJ2-7, with 9 bases fitting TRBD2. Germline V gives CDR1 SEHNR, CDR2 FQNEAQ (reference sequence). With V trimmed by 5 bases and J by 1 base, 9 bases remained unmatched. The length of the CDR3 is 16 residues.

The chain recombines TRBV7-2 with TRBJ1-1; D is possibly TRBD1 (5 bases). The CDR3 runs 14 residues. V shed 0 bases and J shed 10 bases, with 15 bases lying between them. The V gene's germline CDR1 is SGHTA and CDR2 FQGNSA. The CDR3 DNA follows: TGTGCCAGCAGCTTAGCGCTTACGGGGGGGGGAGCTTTCTTT. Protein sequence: CASSLALTGGGAFF. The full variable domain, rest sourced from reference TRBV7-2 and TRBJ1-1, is GAGVSQSPSNKVTEKGKDVELRCDPISGHTALYWYRQSLGQGLEFLIYFQGNSAPDKSGLPSDRFSAERTGGSVSTLTIQRTQQEDSAVYLCASSLALTGGGAFFGQGTRLTVV.

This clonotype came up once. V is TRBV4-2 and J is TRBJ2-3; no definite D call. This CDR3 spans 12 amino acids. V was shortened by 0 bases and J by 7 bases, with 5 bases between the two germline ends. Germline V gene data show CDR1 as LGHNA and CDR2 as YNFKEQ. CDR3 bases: TGTGCCAGCAGCCAAGACGCTTATACGCAGTATTTT. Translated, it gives CASSQDAYTQYF.

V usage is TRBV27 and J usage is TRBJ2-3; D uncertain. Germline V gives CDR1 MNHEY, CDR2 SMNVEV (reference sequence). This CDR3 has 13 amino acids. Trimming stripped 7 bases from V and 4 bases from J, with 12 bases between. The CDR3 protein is CASTDPLSDTQYF. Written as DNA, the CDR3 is TGTGCCAGCACCGATCCTCTCTCAGATACGCAGTATTTT.

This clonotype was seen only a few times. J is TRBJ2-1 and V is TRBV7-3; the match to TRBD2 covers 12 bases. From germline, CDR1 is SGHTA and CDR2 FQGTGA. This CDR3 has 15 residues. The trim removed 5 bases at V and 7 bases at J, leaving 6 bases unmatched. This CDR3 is CASSLLAGGRNEQFF. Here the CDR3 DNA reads TGTGCCAGCAGCCTCCTAGCGGGGGGGAGGAATGAGCAGTTCTTC.

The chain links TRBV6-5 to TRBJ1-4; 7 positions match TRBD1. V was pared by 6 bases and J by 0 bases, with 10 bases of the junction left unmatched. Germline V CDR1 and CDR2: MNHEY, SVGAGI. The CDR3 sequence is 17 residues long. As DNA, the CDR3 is TGTGCCAGCAGCCTAGGGGTAGGGACAGCAACTAATGAAAAACTGTTTTTT. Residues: CASSLGVGTATNEKLFF.

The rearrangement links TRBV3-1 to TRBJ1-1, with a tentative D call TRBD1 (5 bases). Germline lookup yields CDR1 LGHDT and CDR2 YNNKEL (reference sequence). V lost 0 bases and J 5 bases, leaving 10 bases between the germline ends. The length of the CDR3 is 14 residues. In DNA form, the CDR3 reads TGTGCCAGCAGCCAAGAATGGGGGGATACTGAAGCTTTCTTT. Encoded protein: CASSQEWGDTEAFF.

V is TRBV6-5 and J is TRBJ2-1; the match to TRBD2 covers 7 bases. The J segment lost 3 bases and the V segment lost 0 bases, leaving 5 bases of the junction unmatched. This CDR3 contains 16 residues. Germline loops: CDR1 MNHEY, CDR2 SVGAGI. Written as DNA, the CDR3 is TGTGCCAGCAGTTACTCGCGACTAGCAGTCTACAATGAGCAGTTCTTC. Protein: CASSYSRLAVYNEQFF.

For the CDR3, the DNA is TGTGCCAGCAGCTTAGAGGCCGGACCCCAGCATTTT. This translates into CASSLEAGPQHF. J is TRBJ1-5 and V is TRBV7-2; D is uncertain. Trimming cost V 1 base and J 10 bases, with 8 bases left between them. This CDR3 is 12 amino acids long. Germline CDR1 reads SGHTA; CDR2 reads FQGNSA.

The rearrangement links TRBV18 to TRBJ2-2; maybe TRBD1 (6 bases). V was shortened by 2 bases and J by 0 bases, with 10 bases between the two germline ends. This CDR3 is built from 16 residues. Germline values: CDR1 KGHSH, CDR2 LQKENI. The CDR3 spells CASSPGTGTNTGELFF. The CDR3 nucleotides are TGTGCCAGCTCACCAGGAACAGGGACGAACACCGGGGAGCTGTTTTTT.

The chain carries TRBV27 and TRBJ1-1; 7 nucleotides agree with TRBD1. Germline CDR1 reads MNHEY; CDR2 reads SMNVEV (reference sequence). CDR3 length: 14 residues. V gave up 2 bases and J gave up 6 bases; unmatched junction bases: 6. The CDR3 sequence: CASSLRGRVAEAFF. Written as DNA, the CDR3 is TGTGCCAGCAGTTTAAGGGGGCGAGTCGCTGAAGCTTTCTTT.

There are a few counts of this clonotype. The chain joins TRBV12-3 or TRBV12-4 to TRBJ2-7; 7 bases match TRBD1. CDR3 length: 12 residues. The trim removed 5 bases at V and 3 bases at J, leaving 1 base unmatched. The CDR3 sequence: CASSRDSYEQYF. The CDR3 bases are TGTGCCAGCAGTAGGGACAGCTACGAGCAGTACTTC.

The CDR3, as DNA: TGTGCCAGCTCACCACCGAGGAACACTGAAGCTTTCTTT. Amino acid sequence: CASSPPRNTEAFF. The rearrangement uses TRBV18 and TRBJ1-1; D call uncertain. The CDR3 loop spans 13 amino acids. V was shortened by 0 bases and J by 1 base, with 3 bases between the two germline ends. Germline CDR1 and CDR2: KGHSH and LQKENI.

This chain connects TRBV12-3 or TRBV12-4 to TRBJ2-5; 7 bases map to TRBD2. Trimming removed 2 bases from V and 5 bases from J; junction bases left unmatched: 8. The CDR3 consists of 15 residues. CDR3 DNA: TGTGCCAGCAGTTTAAGCGGGGCTATGGGGGAGACCCAGTACTTC. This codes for CASSLSGAMGETQYF.

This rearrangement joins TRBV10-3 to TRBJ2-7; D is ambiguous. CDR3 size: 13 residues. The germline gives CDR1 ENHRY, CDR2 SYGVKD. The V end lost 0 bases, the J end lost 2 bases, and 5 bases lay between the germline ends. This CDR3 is CAISESLTYEQYF. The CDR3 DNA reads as TGTGCCATCAGTGAGTCGCTAACCTACGAGCAGTACTTC.

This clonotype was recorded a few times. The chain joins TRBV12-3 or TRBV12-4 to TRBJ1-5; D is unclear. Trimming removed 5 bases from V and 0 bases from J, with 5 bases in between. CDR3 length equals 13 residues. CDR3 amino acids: CASSTGSNQPQHF. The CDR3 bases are TGTGCCAGCAGTACTGGTAGCAATCAGCCCCAGCATTTT.

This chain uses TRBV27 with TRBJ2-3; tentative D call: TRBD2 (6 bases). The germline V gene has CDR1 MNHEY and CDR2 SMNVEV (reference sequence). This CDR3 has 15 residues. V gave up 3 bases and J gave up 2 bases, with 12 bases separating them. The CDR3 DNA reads TGTGCCAGCAGTTTGTTTAGCGGCATCACAGATACGCAGTATTTT. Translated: CASSLFSGITDTQYF.

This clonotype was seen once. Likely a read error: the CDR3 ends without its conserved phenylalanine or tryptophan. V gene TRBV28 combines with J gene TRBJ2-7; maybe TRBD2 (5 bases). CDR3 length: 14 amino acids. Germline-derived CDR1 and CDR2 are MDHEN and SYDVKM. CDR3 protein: CHSTPIQLDYEQYL. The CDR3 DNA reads TGCCACAGCACTCCCATCCAACTAGACTACGAGCAGTACCTC.

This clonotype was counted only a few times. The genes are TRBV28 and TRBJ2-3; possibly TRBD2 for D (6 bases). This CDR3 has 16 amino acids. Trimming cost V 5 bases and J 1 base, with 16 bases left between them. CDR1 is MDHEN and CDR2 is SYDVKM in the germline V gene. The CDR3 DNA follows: TGTGCCAGCAGTCCCGGGACTTGGGAGGGCACAGATACGCAGTATTTT. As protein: CASSPGTWEGTDTQYF.